This TCR beta chain was documented in a study of blood T cells in healthy people across ages. Per-sample PBMC isolation yielded at least 6 million cells. This clonotype was counted only a few times. Then a second PCR, running about 6 to 12 cycles, was carried out with a sample-barcoded 5' primer and a J-beta primer mix. All samples gave at least 2.5 million CDR3-containing paired-end reads. TCRdb reprocessed the 5' RACE reads via MiXCR and lists one record per CDR3 protein. The sample has some 850,000 distinct CDR3 sequences; under 30% are singletons. This CDR3 is built from 15 residues. Germline assignment: CDR1 KGHSH and CDR2 LQKENI. V was shortened by 1 base and J by 2 bases, with 11 bases between the two germline ends. This sample also appeared in a second study, on T cells of mothers and their children. This second report adds: In both related and unrelated pairs, TCR recombination output is shaped similarly by thymic selection.

The sequence derives from a boy under 18 in good health. Source material: blood. V and J are TRBV18 and TRBJ2-5; possible D gene TRBD2, 5 bases. CDR3 in DNA: TGTGCCAGCTCACCACTCCCGACTACTCAAGAGACCCAGTACTTC. It translates to CASSPLPTTQETQYF. Looking up the rest from reference TRBV18 and TRBJ2-5 gives the full variable domain: NAGVMQNPRHLVRRRGQEARLRCSPMKGHSHVYWYRQLPEEGLKFMVYLQKENIIDESGMPKERFSAEFPKEGPSILRIQQVVRGDSAAYFCASSPLPTTQETQYFGPGTRLLVL.